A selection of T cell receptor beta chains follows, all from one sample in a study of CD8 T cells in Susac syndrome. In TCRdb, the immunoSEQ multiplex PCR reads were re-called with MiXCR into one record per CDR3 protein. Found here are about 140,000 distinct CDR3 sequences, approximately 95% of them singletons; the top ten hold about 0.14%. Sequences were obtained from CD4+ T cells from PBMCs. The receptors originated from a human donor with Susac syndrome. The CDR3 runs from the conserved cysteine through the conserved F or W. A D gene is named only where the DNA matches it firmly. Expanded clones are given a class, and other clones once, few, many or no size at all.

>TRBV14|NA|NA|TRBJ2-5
CASSQGMGETQYF
TGTGCCAGCAGCCAGGGGATGGGAGAGACCCAGTACTTC
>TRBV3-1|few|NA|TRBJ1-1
CASSRQDRRTEAFF
TGTGCCAGCAGCCGACAGGATCGTCGAACTGAAGCTTTCTTT
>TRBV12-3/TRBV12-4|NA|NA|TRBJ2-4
CASTPGSRNIQYF
TGTGCCAGCACCCCCGGGTCCAGGAACATTCAGTACTTC
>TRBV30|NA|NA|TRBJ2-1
CAWSDRQRSSYNEQFF
TGTGCCTGGAGTGACAGACAGCGGAGCTCCTACAATGAGCAGTTCTTC
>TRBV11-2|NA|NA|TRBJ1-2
CASSLAGHNANYGYTF
TGTGCCAGCAGCTTAGCAGGACACAATGCTAACTATGGCTACACCTTC
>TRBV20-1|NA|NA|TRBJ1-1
CSARQDGTTEAFF
TGCAGTGCTAGACAGGATGGGACCACTGAAGCTTTCTTT
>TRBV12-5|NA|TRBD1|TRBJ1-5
CASATSYDRVSFGNQPQHF
TGTGCTAGTGCCACCTCGTACGACAGGGTCTCTTTCGGCAATCAGCCCCAGCATTTT
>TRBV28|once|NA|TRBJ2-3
CAIEGGDHMDTQYF
TGTGCCATCGAGGGGGGGGACCACATGGATACGCAGTATTTT
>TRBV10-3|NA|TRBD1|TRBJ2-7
CASAGTAYEQYF
TGTGCCTCCGCCGGGACAGCCTACGAGCAGTACTTC
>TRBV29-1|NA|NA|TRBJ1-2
CSAGTNYGYTF
TGCAGCGCTGGCACCAACTATGGCTACACCTTC
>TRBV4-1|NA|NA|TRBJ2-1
CASSQVTSYNEQFF
TGCGCCAGCAGCCAAGTCACTAGCTACAATGAGCAGTTCTTC
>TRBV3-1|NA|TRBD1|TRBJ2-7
CASSLQGASYEQYF
TGTGCCAGCAGCTTACAGGGGGCCTCCTACGAGCAGTACTTC
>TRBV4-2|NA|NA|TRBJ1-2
CASSPGQWANYGYTF
TGTGCCAGCAGCCCCGGACAGTGGGCTAACTATGGCTACACCTTC
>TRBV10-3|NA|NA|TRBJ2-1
CAISDRGRAGNEQFF
TGTGCCATCAGTGATCGTGGGAGAGCAGGAAATGAGCAGTTCTTC